This T cell receptor (beta chain) was identified during a study of identical twins. The CDR3 runs to 16 residues. Trimming took 3 bases from V and 3 from J; bases not matched to a gene: 5. The V gene's germline CDR1 is MDHEN and CDR2 SYDVKM. TCRdb called the 5' RACE reads again in MiXCR, with one record for every CDR3 protein. The sample has approximately 550,000 distinct CDR3 sequences, more than 20% seen once. These data were likewise used in another study, on yellow fever vaccine responses in identical twins.

Material for sequencing was CD4+ T cells sorted from blood. This chain connects TRBV28 to TRBJ2-3; TRBD2 agrees at 11 bases. This clonotype was obtained from a woman between 18 and 29 years old in good health. The CDR3 coding sequence is TGTGCCAGCAGTTTGCTCGGGACTAGCGGAACAGATACGCAGTATTTT. It translates to CASSLLGTSGTDTQYF.